This TCR beta chain came from a study of blood T cell repertoires in COVID-19. Study-level information: Material from acute and convalescent COVID-19 was sourced from the United States, Italy and Spain.

Libraries were prepared by immunoSEQ multiplex PCR; TCRdb keeps only in-frame clonotypes and omits some of them. Among approximately 100,000 clones, over 80% were seen once, and the ten largest hold approximately 16%. CDR1 and CDR2 from the germline V gene are LGHDT and YNNKEL (reference sequence). The CDR3 has 15 amino acids. Trimming removed 3 bases from V and 8 bases from J, with 17 bases in between. The TCR sequence derives from a woman of 80 years or more with active or convalescent COVID-19. Sample: peripheral blood. V gene TRBV3-1 (or the pseudogene TRBV3-2) combines with J gene TRBJ2-1; TRBD2 is a possible D gene (6 bases). The CDR3 region has the DNA TGTGCCAGCAGCCATATAACGGGGGTCCCCCATGAGCAGTTCTTC. Translation gives CASSHITGVPHEQFF.